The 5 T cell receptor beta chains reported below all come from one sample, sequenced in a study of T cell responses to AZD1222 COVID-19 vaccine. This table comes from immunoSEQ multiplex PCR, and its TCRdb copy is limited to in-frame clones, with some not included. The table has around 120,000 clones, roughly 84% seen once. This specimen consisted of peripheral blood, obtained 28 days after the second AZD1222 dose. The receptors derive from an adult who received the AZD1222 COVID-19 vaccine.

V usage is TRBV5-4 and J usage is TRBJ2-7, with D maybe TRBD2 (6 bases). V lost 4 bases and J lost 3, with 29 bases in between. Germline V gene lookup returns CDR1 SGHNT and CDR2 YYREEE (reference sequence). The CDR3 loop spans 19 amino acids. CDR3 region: CASSPRLGREGAEIYEQYF. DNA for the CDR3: TGTGCCAGCAGCCCGCGCCTGGGGCGGGAAGGGGCCGAAATCTACGAGCAGTACTTC.

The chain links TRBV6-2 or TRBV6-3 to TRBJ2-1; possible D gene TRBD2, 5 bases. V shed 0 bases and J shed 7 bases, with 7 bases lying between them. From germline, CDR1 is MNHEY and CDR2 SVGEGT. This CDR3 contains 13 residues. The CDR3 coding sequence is TGTGCCAGCAGTTACTCGACGGGGAATGAGCAGTTCTTC. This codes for CASSYSTGNEQFF.

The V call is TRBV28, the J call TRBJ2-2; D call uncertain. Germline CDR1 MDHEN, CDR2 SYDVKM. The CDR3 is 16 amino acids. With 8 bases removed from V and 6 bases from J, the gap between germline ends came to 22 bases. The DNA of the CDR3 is TGTGCCAGCGCCTCGCCTGGCGTAGGCGCTCCCGGGGAGCTGTTTTTT. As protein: CASASPGVGAPGELFF.

The CDR3 sequence: CASSLDRANGYTF. The CDR3 bases are TGCGCCAGCAGCTTGGACAGGGCTAATGGCTACACCTTC. This rearrangement joins TRBV5-1 to TRBJ1-2; D is perhaps TRBD1 (6 bases). The germline V and J ends were trimmed by 0 bases and 6 bases, with 9 bases remaining between them. Per the germline V gene, CDR1 is SGHRS and CDR2 is YFSETQ. CDR3 length: 13 residues.

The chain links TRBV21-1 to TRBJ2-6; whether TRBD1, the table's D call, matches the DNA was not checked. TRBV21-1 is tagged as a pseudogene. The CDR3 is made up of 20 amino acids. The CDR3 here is CASSKGGQGTFVSGANVLTF. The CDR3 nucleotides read TGTGCCAGCAGCAAGGGGGGACAGGGGACCTTTGTCTCTGGGGCCAACGTCCTGACTTTC.